Each of the 26 T cell receptor beta chains below was sequenced from the same sample in a study of PD-L1 blockade in urothelial cancer. The sample's time point: peripheral blood 6 weeks after treatment start. Some clones are missing from TCRdb's copy, which holds only in-frame ones; the method was immunoSEQ multiplex PCR. The sample holds about 120,000 clones, 86% seen once. The specimen was PBMCs, collected around atezolizumab (anti-PD-L1) treatment. The receptors here all came from a man aged 50 or older with urothelial cancer.

The chain uses TRBV7-2 and TRBJ1-1; 7 bases line up with TRBD1. The germline V gene encodes CDR1 SGHTA and CDR2 FQGNSA. V lost 2 bases, J lost 4 bases, and 4 bases stayed unmatched. This CDR3 comprises 14 residues. The CDR3, as DNA: TGTGCCAGCAGCTTATCACAGGGGACCACTGAAGCTTTCTTT. Translation: CASSLSQGTTEAFF.

This sequence joins TRBV18 and TRBJ2-3, with TRBD2 matching over 7 bases. Trimming took 6 bases from V and 6 from J; bases not matched to a gene: 3. The germline CDR1 and CDR2 sequences are KGHSH and LQKENI. This CDR3 has 12 amino acids. CDR3 in amino acids: CASSQAGDTQYF. The CDR3 bases are TGTGCCAGCTCCCAAGCGGGGGATACGCAGTATTTT. The full variable domain, in which reference TRBV18 and TRBJ2-3 provide the parts outside the CDR3, is NAGVMQNPRHLVRRRGQEARLRCSPMKGHSHVYWYRQLPEEGLKFMVYLQKENIIDESGMPKERFSAEFPKEGPSILRIQQVVRGDSAAYFCASSQAGDTQYFGPGTRLTVL.

The chain couples TRBV2 to TRBJ1-3; perhaps TRBD1 as D (6 bases). This CDR3 contains 17 residues. Per germline, CDR1 SNHLY and CDR2 FYNNEI. V was trimmed by 2 bases and J by 2 bases, leaving 16 bases between them. The CDR3 region is CASSERSGRGPGNTIYF. The CDR3, as DNA: TGTGCCAGCAGTGAAAGGTCGGGCAGGGGCCCTGGAAACACCATATATTTT.

The chain has TRBV2 and TRBJ1-3; possible D gene TRBD1, 6 bases. Germline V CDR1 and CDR2: SNHLY, FYNNEI. This CDR3 spans 14 amino acids. Trimming stripped 6 bases from V and 0 bases from J, with 9 bases between. The CDR3, as DNA: TGTGCCAGCAGAGGGGACACCTCTGGAAACACCATATATTTT. It is translated as CASRGDTSGNTIYF.

This clone is a singleton in its sample. This chain links TRBV2 with TRBJ1-1, with D unclear. This CDR3 contains 15 residues. In germline, CDR1 is SNHLY, CDR2 FYNNEI. V was shortened by 4 bases and J by 0 bases, with 12 bases between the two germline ends. CDR3 region: CASSVSAGLNTEAFF. The CDR3 nucleotides read TGTGCCAGCAGTGTCAGTGCTGGGCTGAACACTGAAGCTTTCTTT.

The chain recombines TRBV7-9 with TRBJ2-3; 9 positions match TRBD1. The J segment lost 3 bases and the V segment lost 5 bases, leaving 6 bases of the junction unmatched. Germline CDR1 is SEHNR and CDR2 is FQNEAQ (reference sequence). The CDR3 has 15 amino acids. The CDR3 region is CASSPRQGGTDTQYF. The DNA for the CDR3 is TGTGCCAGCAGCCCGAGACAGGGGGGGACAGATACGCAGTATTTT.

The rearrangement joins TRBV27 to TRBJ2-2; a weak D match, TRBD2 (6 bases). The CDR3 covers 17 residues. Looked up from germline, CDR1 is MNHEY and CDR2 is SMNVEV (reference sequence). V dropped 0 bases and J dropped 3 bases, with 14 bases sitting between them. CDR3 loop: CASSLSGAGRYTGELFF. The DNA for the CDR3 is TGTGCCAGCAGTTTATCCGGCGCGGGACGTTACACCGGGGAGCTGTTTTTT.

This chain links TRBV4-2 with TRBJ2-3; tentative D call: TRBD2 (5 bases). This CDR3 is 13 amino acids long. Trimming removed 0 bases at V and 6 bases at J, with 7 bases between. CDR1 is LGHNA, CDR2 YNFKEQ, per germline. The CDR3 nucleotides are TGTGCCAGCAGCCAAGATGCGGGTGATACGCAGTATTTT. Its translation: CASSQDAGDTQYF.

This chain uses TRBV5-4 with TRBJ2-5; maybe TRBD1 (5 bases). With 4 bases removed from V and 5 bases from J, the gap between germline ends came to 6 bases. The germline V gene has CDR1 SGHNT and CDR2 YYREEE (reference sequence). The length of the CDR3 is 11 residues. CDR3 sequence: CASSPGETQYF. The CDR3 bases are TGTGCCAGCAGCCCAGGGGAGACCCAGTACTTC.

The chain recombines TRBV7-9 with TRBJ1-4; TRBD1 might be the D (6 bases). V was shortened by 5 bases and J by 14 bases, with 15 bases between the two germline ends. Germline CDR1 and CDR2: SEHNR and FQNEAQ (reference sequence). The CDR3 sequence is 12 residues long. CDR3 loop: CASSPQGLRLFF. Written as DNA, the CDR3 is TGTGCCAGCAGCCCTCAGGGGTTGCGCCTGTTTTTT. Variable domain in full (rest from reference TRBV7-9 and TRBJ1-4): DTGVSQNPRHKITKRGQNVTFRCDPISEHNRLYWYRQTLGQGPEFLTYFQNEAQLEKSRLLSDRFSAERPKGSFSTLEIQRTEQGDSAMYLCASSPQGLRLFFGSGTQLSVL.

CDR3 region: CASSYRETQYF. Written as DNA, the CDR3 is TGTGCCAGCAGTTACAGGGAGACCCAGTACTTC. The chain couples TRBV28 to TRBJ2-5; possible D gene TRBD1, 5 bases. Trimming pared 4 bases from V and 5 bases from J, leaving 5 bases between. The CDR3 sequence is 11 residues long. Per germline, CDR1 MDHEN and CDR2 SYDVKM.

V usage is TRBV7-3 and J usage is TRBJ2-1; D is undetermined. Germline V gene lookup returns CDR1 SGHTA and CDR2 FQGTGA. The germline V and J ends were trimmed by 5 bases and 16 bases, with 18 bases remaining between them. The CDR3 totals 12 residues. CDR3 protein: CASSLDYSVLFF. The CDR3 DNA follows: TGTGCCAGCAGCCTCGATTACTCCGTGCTCTTCTTC. The full variable domain, in which reference TRBV7-3 and TRBJ2-1 provide the parts outside the CDR3, is GAGVSQTPSNKVTEKGKYVELRCDPISGHTALYWYRQSLGQGPEFLIYFQGTGAADDSGLPNDRFFAVRPEGSVSTLKIQRTERGDSAVYLCASSLDYSVLFFGPGTRLTVL.

The rearrangement uses TRBV19 and TRBJ1-1; D ambiguous. Germline V gene sequence: CDR1 LNHDA, CDR2 SQIVND (reference sequence). The CDR3 is 13 residues long. V lost 6 bases and J lost 3, with 11 bases in between. CDR3 coding DNA: TGTGCCAGTAGCTCCTCCCCTGACACTGAAGCTTTCTTT. It is translated as CASSSSPDTEAFF.

The chain employs TRBV10-3 and TRBJ2-7; 7 bases are a match to TRBD1. The J segment lost 2 bases and the V segment lost 4 bases, leaving 8 bases of the junction unmatched. Germline assignment: CDR1 ENHRY and CDR2 SYGVKD. This CDR3 is 15 amino acids long. CDR3 DNA sequence: TGTGCCATCAGTGTAAGCCGGGACAGTGCCTACGAGCAGTACTTC. It yields the protein CAISVSRDSAYEQYF.

The chain links TRBV7-2 to TRBJ2-6, with 10 bases aligning to TRBD1. The CDR3 is 19 amino acids. CDR1 is SGHTA, CDR2 FQGNSA, per germline. V shed 6 bases and J 2 bases; nucleotides not matched to a gene: 13. The CDR3 region is CASSFGGGQGIAGANVLTF. The CDR3 DNA reads TGTGCCAGCAGTTTCGGGGGGGGACAGGGGATAGCTGGGGCCAACGTCCTGACTTTC.

The chain links TRBV4-1 to TRBJ1-2; weak D call: TRBD1 (5 bases). Germline loops: CDR1 MGHRA, CDR2 YSYEKL. The CDR3 length is 17 residues. V was pared by 0 bases and J by 3 bases, with 17 bases between. CDR3 amino acids: CASSQEVSGGKHYGYTF. Written as DNA, the CDR3 is TGCGCCAGCAGCCAAGAGGTGAGTGGGGGGAAGCACTATGGCTACACCTTC.

This chain uses TRBV6-5 with TRBJ2-3; D gene ambiguous. The V gene's germline CDR1 is MNHEY and CDR2 SVGAGI. V was shortened by 2 bases and J by 6 bases, with 12 bases between the two germline ends. The CDR3 has 14 residues. In nucleotides, the CDR3 is TGTGCCAGCAGTTACGCCGTGAGTTCGGATACGCAGTATTTT. Protein product: CASSYAVSSDTQYF.

This rearrangement joins TRBV27 to TRBJ1-1; D is ambiguous. Per germline, CDR1 MNHEY and CDR2 SMNVEV (reference sequence). The V end lost 7 bases, the J end lost 1 base, and 16 bases lay between the germline ends. CDR3 length: 15 amino acids. The chain's CDR3 is CASTPSLVRNTEAFF. The CDR3 DNA is TGTGCCAGCACCCCCTCTCTCGTCCGGAACACTGAAGCTTTCTTT.

The J gene is TRBJ1-1, the V gene TRBV6-4; D is uncertain. Deletions cut 1 base from V and 0 bases from J, with 6 bases between. Germline V gene sequence: CDR1 MRHNA, CDR2 SNTAGT. The CDR3 contains 14 residues. CDR3 region: CASSDFLLNTEAFF. The CDR3 DNA reads TGTGCCAGCAGTGACTTTCTCTTGAACACTGAAGCTTTCTTT.

This clone was picked up one time. The gene calls are TRBV5-3 and TRBJ2-1; 8 nucleotides agree with TRBD1. TRBV5-3 is designated an ORF whose function remains uncertain. Germline trimming cut 4 bases from V and 7 bases from J; bases unmatched to any gene: 37. This CDR3 is built from 24 residues. The CDR3 protein is CARSGGGRQGLGKATEGEGNEQFF. The CDR3 nucleotides are TGTGCCAGAAGCGGAGGGGGGAGACAGGGGTTGGGTAAAGCGACTGAGGGCGAGGGGAATGAGCAGTTCTTC.

This CDR3 is CASRDSETQYF. For the CDR3, the DNA is TGTGCCAGCAGGGACTCAGAGACCCAGTACTTC. The chain joins TRBV2 to TRBJ2-5; possible D gene TRBD2, 5 bases. There are 11 residues in the CDR3. Germline V gives CDR1 SNHLY, CDR2 FYNNEI. Trimming took 6 bases from V and 4 from J, leaving 6 bases between them. The full variable domain, in which reference TRBV2 and TRBJ2-5 provide the parts outside the CDR3, is EPEVTQTPSHQVTQMGQEVILRCVPISNHLYFYWYRQILGQKVEFLVSFYNNEISEKSEIFDDQFSVERPDGSNFTLKIRSTKLEDSAMYFCASRDSETQYFGPGTRLLVL.

The chain has TRBV18 and TRBJ2-1; 9 nucleotides line up with TRBD2. J was trimmed by 6 bases and V by 3 bases; bases with no gene match: 9. Germline V gene sequence: CDR1 KGHSH, CDR2 LQKENI. CDR3 size: 16 residues. The CDR3 loop is CASSPFLAGFPNEQFF. The CDR3 bases are TGTGCCAGCTCACCCTTCCTAGCGGGGTTCCCCAATGAGCAGTTCTTC.

This chain uses TRBV5-1 with TRBJ2-1; tentatively, D is TRBD1 (6 bases). V was pared by 4 bases and J by 9 bases, with 20 bases between. This CDR3 has 15 residues. Germline CDR1 reads SGHRS; CDR2 reads YFSETQ. The CDR3 here is CASSPSGTLHGEQFF. The CDR3 DNA reads as TGCGCCAGCAGCCCCTCCGGGACATTACACGGTGAGCAGTTCTTC.

This chain joins TRBV6-4 and TRBJ2-6, with 8 bases identical to TRBD1. V lost 5 bases to trimming and J lost 2 bases; unmatched junction nucleotides: 5. CDR1 is MRHNA, CDR2 SNTAGT, per germline. The CDR3 has 16 residues. The CDR3 loop reads CASSPVQGAGANVLTF. The CDR3 region has the DNA TGTGCCAGCAGTCCAGTACAGGGGGCTGGGGCCAACGTCCTGACTTTC.

The V call is TRBV7-9, the J call TRBJ2-3, with D perhaps TRBD2 (5 bases). CDR3 length: 16 residues. V dropped 5 bases and J dropped 0 bases, with 15 bases sitting between them. The germline gives CDR1 SEHNR, CDR2 FQNEAQ (reference sequence). The chain's CDR3 is CASSPPRGASTDTQYF. The CDR3 DNA is TGTGCCAGCAGCCCCCCCCGGGGAGCGAGCACAGATACGCAGTATTTT.

V and J are TRBV9 and TRBJ2-6, with D perhaps matching TRBD1 (6 bases). Germline V gene lookup returns CDR1 SGDLS and CDR2 YYNGEE. Trimming shortened V by 0 bases and J by 3 bases, and 7 bases separated the two germline ends. This CDR3 comprises 15 residues. CDR3 nucleotides: TGTGCCAGCAGCGTAGCAGGGGTTGGGGCCAACGTCCTGACTTTC. This codes for CASSVAGVGANVLTF.